This T cell receptor (beta chain) was identified in a study of early T cells in non-severe SARS-CoV-2 infection. Study at large: Sequencing was performed on bulk RNA from unsorted whole blood, leaving chains unpaired.

Each cDNA molecule carried a unique molecular identifier. TCRdb analysed the 5' RACE reads with MiXCR anew, one entry per CDR3 protein. There are almost 85,000 distinct CDR3 sequences in the sample; around 10% occur only once, and around 2.4% lies in the top ten. As to this clonotype: Its antigen is currently unknown.

The CDR3 runs 14 residues. Trimming took 5 bases from V and 8 from J; bases not matched to a gene: 8. Study results and caveats: Missing private and CD4 specificities, VDJdb matching favored anti-spike CD8 responses.

The chain links TRBV12-3 or TRBV12-4 to TRBJ2-1; TRBD1 agrees at 8 bases. The sequencing input was whole blood. The sequence derives from an adult who was a healthcare worker with PCR-confirmed SARS-CoV-2 infection or an uninfected control (not recorded which). CDR3 residues: CASSPRQGRYEQFF. The CDR3 DNA sequence: TGTGCCAGCAGTCCCCGACAGGGGAGGTATGAGCAGTTCTTC.